These 11 T cell receptor beta chains share one sample of origin, sequenced in a study of CD4 T cells in relation to SARS-CoV-2 and coronaviruses. This table comes from immunoSEQ multiplex PCR, and its TCRdb copy is limited to in-frame clones, with some not included. The sample carries roughly 25,000 clones, more than 75% recorded once. These receptors' antigens are unknown. Before the COVID-19 pandemic, during about 2011-2019, CD4+ T cells were taken from unexposed donors. After nine to ten days of culture, CD4+ T cells were isolated. Sample: CD4+ T cells from PBMCs, cultured in vitro. The receptors were sampled from a human donor in good health.

The chain links TRBV9 to TRBJ2-6; D is uncertain. V lost 0 bases to trimming and J lost 1 base, with 5 bases between them. Germline assignment: CDR1 SGDLS and CDR2 YYNGEE. CDR3 length: 15 residues. The CDR3 DNA sequence: TGTGCCAGCAGCGTAGAGGGATCTGGGGCCAACGTCCTGACTTTC. As protein: CASSVEGSGANVLTF. Combining the CDR3 with reference TRBV9 and TRBJ2-6 gives the whole variable domain DSGVTQTPKHLITATGQRVTLRCSPRSGDLSVYWYQQSLDQGLQFLIQYYNGEERAKGNILERFSAQQFPDLHSELNLSSLELGDSALYFCASSVEGSGANVLTFGAGSRLTVL.

This clone was detected once. This rearrangement joins TRBV9 to TRBJ2-1; D remains ambiguous. The V end was cut by 0 bases, the J end by 7 bases, with 2 bases between. Germline loops: CDR1 SGDLS, CDR2 YYNGEE. CDR3 length: 11 residues. CDR3 residues: CASSVDNEQFF. CDR3 bases: TGTGCCAGCAGCGTAGATAATGAGCAGTTCTTC.

The CDR3 sequence is CAISIGGHFQYF. The CDR3 region has the DNA TGTGCCATCAGTATTGGTGGACACTTTCAGTACTTC. The chain has TRBV10-3 and TRBJ2-4, with a possible D match to TRBD1 (5 bases). The germline V and J ends were trimmed by 5 bases and 11 bases, with 13 bases remaining between them. The CDR3 totals 12 residues. Germline CDR1 and CDR2: ENHRY and SYGVKD.

The chain uses TRBV5-1 and TRBJ2-5; TRBD2 might be the D (7 bases). This CDR3 region has 18 residues. The V end lost 0 bases, the J end lost 5 bases, and 23 bases lay between the germline ends. Germline V lookup: CDR1 SGHRS, CDR2 YFSETQ. This chain's CDR3 is CASSLGTRSRGSLETQYF. The CDR3 nucleotides read TGCGCCAGCAGCTTGGGGACTAGGTCGAGGGGGTCGTTGGAGACCCAGTACTTC.

This chain connects TRBV6-5 to TRBJ2-2; no clear D. CDR1 is MNHEY, CDR2 SVGAGI, per germline. The ends were cut back, 0 bases at V and 5 bases at J, with 13 bases in the middle. The CDR3 is made up of 16 amino acids. The CDR3 spells CASSYSKGSTTGELFF. CDR3 nucleotide sequence: TGTGCCAGCAGTTACTCGAAGGGCTCAACGACCGGGGAGCTGTTTTTT.

This chain links TRBV2 with TRBJ2-7; D not resolved. The CDR3 has 12 residues. Trimming removed 8 bases from V and 4 bases from J, with 12 bases in between. CDR1 SNHLY and CDR2 FYNNEI come from the germline V gene. The CDR3: CASASIWYEQYF. CDR3 bases: TGTGCCAGCGCCTCCATTTGGTACGAGCAGTACTTC.

CDR3 loop: CASGGRFGANSYNEQFF. Here the CDR3 DNA reads TGTGCCAGCGGGGGAAGGTTCGGGGCCAATTCCTACAATGAGCAGTTCTTC. The chain carries TRBV9 and TRBJ2-1; tentatively, D is TRBD1 or TRBD2 (5 bases each). Trimming took off 7 bases at V and 1 base at J, with 21 bases between the two ends. This CDR3 comprises 17 residues. Germline CDR1 and CDR2: SGDLS and YYNGEE.

V usage is TRBV18 and J usage is TRBJ1-1; D is unresolved. Trimming took off 3 bases at V and 1 base at J, with 6 bases between the two ends. Germline V CDR1 and CDR2: KGHSH, LQKENI. The CDR3 covers 13 residues. This CDR3 reads CASSPGGNTEAFF. CDR3 DNA: TGTGCCAGCTCACCCGGAGGGAACACTGAAGCTTTCTTT. Full variable domain (missing parts from reference TRBV18 and TRBJ1-1): NAGVMQNPRHLVRRRGQEARLRCSPMKGHSHVYWYRQLPEEGLKFMVYLQKENIIDESGMPKERFSAEFPKEGPSILRIQQVVRGDSAAYFCASSPGGNTEAFFGQGTRLTVV.

The chain uses TRBV25-1 and TRBJ1-4; D remains ambiguous. V was cut by 1 base and J by 3 bases, with 6 bases left in between. This CDR3 comprises 14 residues. The germline gives CDR1 MGHDK, CDR2 SYGVNS. In nucleotides, the CDR3 is TGTGCCAGCAGTGAATCAGGCCCTAATGAAAAACTGTTTTTT. This gives the protein CASSESGPNEKLFF.

J is TRBJ1-6 and V is TRBV3-1 (or the pseudogene TRBV3-2); TRBD1 matches at 7 bases. CDR3 length: 13 residues. Germline V lookup: CDR1 LGHDT, CDR2 YNNKEL (reference sequence). V shed 5 bases and J 14 bases; nucleotides not matched to a gene: 9. The CDR3: CASSTDRALSLHF. The CDR3 coding sequence is TGTGCCAGCAGCACTGACAGGGCTCTATCCCTCCACTTT.

This chain links TRBV6-1 with TRBJ2-1; D gene uncertain. The V and J ends lost 2 bases and 0 bases respectively, with 8 bases between them. The CDR3 contains 15 residues. CDR1 and CDR2 (germline): MNHNS, SASEGT. As DNA, the CDR3 is TGTGCCAGCAGTGAACAGCGTTACTCCTACAATGAGCAGTTCTTC. This codes for CASSEQRYSYNEQFF.